This TCR beta chain was identified in a study of blood T cell repertoires in COVID-19. Across the study: The study drew acute and convalescent COVID-19 samples from the United States, Italy and Spain. Sources were T cells, B-cell-depleted T cells, or PBMCs; the material itself was cDNA or gDNA.

Per germline, CDR1 SGHKS and CDR2 YYEKEE (reference sequence). V shed 3 bases and J shed 5 bases, with 12 bases lying between them. The CDR3 is 14 residues long. Using immunoSEQ multiplex PCR, the repertoire was profiled, and TCRdb retains in-frame clones only, with some absent. The sample contains hundreds of thousands of clones, around nine tenths of which appear only once. The sample taken for sequencing was peripheral blood. The TCR was taken from a woman aged 60-75 years with COVID-19, enrolled during active disease. The chain uses TRBV5-5 and TRBJ1-5; possibly TRBD1 for D (5 bases). For the CDR3, the DNA is TGTGCCAGCAGCTCAGGGAGGGGCGATCAGCCCCAGCATTTT. This codes for CASSSGRGDQPQHF.